One and the same sample provided the 23 T cell receptor beta chains below, sequenced in a study of T cell changes during pregnancy in multiple sclerosis. Clones were read by immunoSEQ multiplex PCR, and TCRdb kept only the in-frame ones, dropping some. The sample shows 45,000 to 50,000 clones, roughly 92% of them seen only once. Sequencing used peripheral blood, obtained in the third trimester of pregnancy. The receptors were sampled from a female donor with multiple sclerosis, enrolled in a pregnancy study.

The chain uses TRBV11-2 and TRBJ2-2, with D perhaps TRBD2 (6 bases). The CDR3 has 16 residues. Germline lookup yields CDR1 SGHAT and CDR2 FQNNGV. The V gene lost 6 bases and the J gene lost 5 bases, with 19 bases spanning the gap. The CDR3 DNA reads TGTGCCAGCAGAAAAATTGGGGGGAGTCGTACCGGGGAGCTGTTTTTT. Amino acid sequence: CASRKIGGSRTGELFF.

The rearrangement links TRBV30 to TRBJ2-2, with D perhaps TRBD2 (6 bases). Germline-derived CDR1 and CDR2 are GTSNPN and SVGIG (reference sequence). The CDR3 has 14 residues. Trimming stripped 2 bases from V and 2 bases from J, with 9 bases between. The CDR3 nucleotides are TGTGCCTGGAGTTCGGGACTCAACACCGGGGAGCTGTTTTTT. Its protein is CAWSSGLNTGELFF.

V and J are TRBV11-3 and TRBJ2-2; tentatively, D is TRBD1 (6 bases). This CDR3 region has 14 residues. Trimming took off 4 bases at V and 1 base at J, with 7 bases between the two ends. Germline V gene lookup returns CDR1 SGHNT and CDR2 YENEEA. The CDR3 here is CASSSGQNTGELFF. The CDR3 DNA is TGTGCCAGCAGCTCGGGACAGAACACCGGGGAGCTGTTTTTT. Filled out from reference TRBV11-3 and TRBJ2-2, the complete variable domain reads EAGVVQSPRYKIIEKKQPVAFWCNPISGHNTLYWYLQNLGQGPELLIRYENEEAVDDSQLPKDRFSAERLKGVDSTLKIQPAELGDSAVYLCASSSGQNTGELFFGEGSRLTVL.

The V gene is TRBV30, the J gene TRBJ2-1; possible D gene TRBD2, 6 bases. Per the germline V gene, CDR1 is GTSNPN and CDR2 is SVGIG (reference sequence). Trimming left V 3 bases short and J 7 bases short, with 16 bases between. The CDR3 has 14 residues. The chain's CDR3 is CAWSRGTQLNEQFF. CDR3 nucleotide sequence: TGTGCCTGGAGCCGGGGGACTCAGTTAAATGAGCAGTTCTTC.

The rearrangement joins TRBV5-1 to TRBJ2-3; 9 bases map to TRBD2. From germline, CDR1 is SGHRS and CDR2 YFSETQ. The CDR3 totals 15 residues. J lost 5 bases, V lost 3 bases, and 7 bases had no gene match. As DNA, the CDR3 is TGCGCCAGCAGCTCTAGCGGGATTACTCTAGATACGCAGTATTTT. It translates to CASSSSGITLDTQYF.

The rearrangement uses TRBV18 and TRBJ1-2; D is unclear. The length of the CDR3 is 13 residues. Germline V gene lookup returns CDR1 KGHSH and CDR2 LQKENI. Trimming stripped 4 bases from V and 3 bases from J, with 9 bases between. The CDR3 DNA reads as TGTGCCAGCTCACTGCAGGCTGACTATGGCTACACCTTC. This gives the protein CASSLQADYGYTF.

The chain links TRBV7-9 to TRBJ2-3; TRBD2 agrees at 9 bases. The CDR3 has 16 residues. Losses at the gene ends were 5 bases for V and 6 bases for J; bases not matched to a gene: 12. Germline CDR1 and CDR2: SEHNR and FQNEAQ (reference sequence). This CDR3 is CASSHPIAGVLDTQYF. The CDR3 DNA reads as TGTGCCAGCAGCCACCCGATAGCGGGAGTTTTGGATACGCAGTATTTT.

The genes are TRBV2 and TRBJ2-3; D possibly corresponds to TRBD1 (5 bases). The CDR3 is made up of 15 amino acids. Between the trimmed V and J ends, which lost 5 bases and 0 bases, there was a span of 12 bases. Per the germline V gene, CDR1 is SNHLY and CDR2 is FYNNEI. This chain's CDR3 is CASSNRFTSTDTQYF. CDR3 in DNA: TGTGCCAGCAGTAACAGGTTTACTAGCACAGATACGCAGTATTTT.

The chain couples TRBV19 to TRBJ1-1; D gene unclear. V lost 4 bases and J 7 bases, leaving 19 bases between the germline ends. The CDR3 is 15 residues long. In germline, CDR1 is LNHDA, CDR2 SQIVND (reference sequence). CDR3 amino acids: CASSSLEGQANEAFF. CDR3 DNA: TGTGCCAGTAGTAGCTTAGAGGGTCAAGCAAATGAAGCTTTCTTT. The whole variable domain, filled in from reference TRBV19 and TRBJ1-1, reads DGGITQSPKYLFRKEGQNVTLSCEQNLNHDAMYWYRQDPGQGLRLIYYSQIVNDFQKGDIAEGYSVSREKKESFPLTVTSAQKNPTAFYLCASSSLEGQANEAFFGQGTRLTVV.

V gene TRBV11-3 combines with J gene TRBJ2-2; 7 bases line up with TRBD2. The CDR3 is made up of 14 amino acids. Germline V gene sequence: CDR1 SGHNT, CDR2 YENEEA. The junction had 12 bases not matched to a gene; V was cut back by 11 bases and J by 6 bases. DNA for the CDR3: TGTGCCCCCAAATTAGGCGGGAGCCCCGGGGAGCTGTTTTTT. Its protein product is CAPKLGGSPGELFF.

V usage is TRBV7-2 and J usage is TRBJ2-1; D is possibly TRBD1 (6 bases). Per germline, CDR1 SGHTA and CDR2 FQGNSA. The CDR3 contains 15 residues. Trimming stripped 0 bases from V and 5 bases from J, with 11 bases between. CDR3 DNA sequence: TGTGCCAGCAGCTTAGCGCGCAGGGGTCACAATGAGCAGTTCTTC. It encodes CASSLARRGHNEQFF. Variable domain in full (rest from reference TRBV7-2 and TRBJ2-1): GAGVSQSPSNKVTEKGKDVELRCDPISGHTALYWYRQSLGQGLEFLIYFQGNSAPDKSGLPSDRFSAERTGGSVSTLTIQRTQQEDSAVYLCASSLARRGHNEQFFGPGTRLTVL.

The chain combines TRBV7-9 with TRBJ1-3; the D gene is possibly TRBD1 (5 bases). The CDR3 has 16 residues. Trimming removed 3 bases from V and 2 bases from J, with 14 bases in between. The germline V gene has CDR1 SEHNR and CDR2 FQNEAQ (reference sequence). CDR3 loop: CASSFRGSDPGNTIYF. The CDR3 bases are TGTGCCAGCAGCTTTCGGGGGTCCGACCCTGGAAACACCATATATTTT. Full variable domain (missing parts from reference TRBV7-9 and TRBJ1-3): DTGVSQNPRHKITKRGQNVTFRCDPISEHNRLYWYRQTLGQGPEFLTYFQNEAQLEKSRLLSDRFSAERPKGSFSTLEIQRTEQGDSAMYLCASSFRGSDPGNTIYFGEGSWLTVV.

V gene TRBV29-1 combines with J gene TRBJ2-5; 9 bases align to TRBD2. V lost 5 bases to trimming and J lost 3 bases; unmatched junction nucleotides: 7. Germline lookup yields CDR1 SQVTM and CDR2 ANQGSEA. The CDR3 totals 14 residues. The CDR3 loop reads CSVFPTSGEETQYF. As DNA, the CDR3 is TGCAGCGTTTTCCCGACTAGCGGAGAAGAGACCCAGTACTTC.

This chain uses TRBV5-1 with TRBJ1-2; 7 bases line up with TRBD1. The ends lost 4 bases at V and 7 bases at J; junction bases unmatched: 16. This CDR3 region has 16 residues. The germline V gene has CDR1 SGHRS and CDR2 YFSETQ. This chain's CDR3 is CASSDGQAPRSGGYTF. In DNA form, the CDR3 reads TGCGCCAGCAGCGACGGACAGGCTCCGAGGAGCGGTGGCTACACCTTC.

This chain links TRBV2 with TRBJ2-7; 7 bases map to TRBD1. Germline CDR1 reads SNHLY; CDR2 reads FYNNEI. There are 14 residues in the CDR3. The V and J ends lost 6 bases and 7 bases, in that order; junction bases with no gene match: 12. The CDR3: CASRRGTATWEQYF. The CDR3, as DNA: TGTGCCAGCAGGAGAGGGACAGCGACGTGGGAGCAGTACTTC.

The rearrangement joins TRBV9 to TRBJ2-5, with D perhaps matching TRBD2 (6 bases). The CDR3 consists of 14 residues. Trimming shortened V by 4 bases and J by 4 bases, and 14 bases separated the two germline ends. Germline V gene data show CDR1 as SGDLS and CDR2 as YYNGEE. CDR3 sequence (DNA): TGTGCCAGCAGCCGGGACTCAGGGTTAGAGACCCAGTACTTC. Translation: CASSRDSGLETQYF.

The gene calls are TRBV5-4 and TRBJ1-4; D is perhaps TRBD1 (5 bases). The CDR3 covers 16 residues. Looked up from germline, CDR1 is SGHNT and CDR2 is YYREEE (reference sequence). V dropped 4 bases and J dropped 1 base, with 14 bases sitting between them. DNA for the CDR3: TGTGCCAGCAGCGTCGGGACTCCCCGAACTAATGAAAAACTGTTTTTT. Its protein is CASSVGTPRTNEKLFF.

This clone was seen only once. In nucleotides, the CDR3 is TGTGCCAGCAGCCTAGCGGGAGGGTACTACGAGCAGTACTTC. It translates to CASSLAGGYYEQYF. This chain connects TRBV27 to TRBJ2-7; TRBD2 agrees at 12 bases. The CDR3 length is 14 residues. J was trimmed by 3 bases and V by 6 bases; bases with no gene match: 3. Germline lookup yields CDR1 MNHEY and CDR2 SMNVEV (reference sequence).

This sequence joins TRBV7-2 and TRBJ1-3, with TRBD1 as a possible D gene (5 bases). The V end lost 1 base, the J end lost 6 bases, and 10 bases lay between the germline ends. This CDR3 has 14 residues. CDR1 and CDR2 (germline): SGHTA, FQGNSA. The CDR3 region is CASSLGQRLNTIYF. The CDR3 region has the DNA TGTGCCAGCAGCTTAGGACAGCGACTAAACACCATATATTTT.

The chain links TRBV25-1 to TRBJ1-5; 10 nucleotides agree with TRBD1. Germline CDR1 is MGHDK and CDR2 is SYGVNS. Trimming took 6 bases from V and 1 from J; bases not matched to a gene: 0. CDR3 length equals 14 residues. The CDR3 DNA is TGTGCCAGCAGGGGACAGGGGAGCAATCAGCCCCAGCATTTT. Translation gives CASRGQGSNQPQHF.

This sequence joins TRBV7-2 and TRBJ2-5, with 14 bases aligning to TRBD2. The CDR3 sequence is 16 residues long. V shed 5 bases and J 4 bases; nucleotides not matched to a gene: 6. The germline gives CDR1 SGHTA, CDR2 FQGNSA. The CDR3 DNA sequence: TGTGCCAGCAGCCAACAAGGACTAGCGGGAGGAGAGACCCAGTACTTC. Translated: CASSQQGLAGGETQYF.

This chain uses TRBV6-1 with TRBJ1-5, with D perhaps matching TRBD1 (6 bases). The V end was cut by 3 bases, the J end by 7 bases, with 16 bases between. Per the germline V gene, CDR1 is MNHNS and CDR2 is SASEGT. The CDR3 covers 15 residues. The CDR3 loop is CASSDRQGQGQPQHF. The CDR3 DNA sequence: TGTGCCAGCAGTGACAGGCAGGGGCAGGGGCAGCCCCAGCATTTT.

This chain links TRBV13 with TRBJ1-2; 8 bases fit TRBD1. This CDR3 spans 18 amino acids. Germline trimming cut 8 bases from V and 4 bases from J; bases unmatched to any gene: 21. Germline V gives CDR1 PRHDT, CDR2 FYEKMQ (reference sequence). CDR3 coding DNA: TGTGCCAGCGCACTAGTTGGTGAATTGGACAGGGAAGGCTATGGCTACACCTTC. It specifies CASALVGELDREGYGYTF. Using reference TRBV13 and TRBJ1-2 for the parts outside the CDR3, the full variable domain is AAGVIQSPRHLIKEKRETATLKCYPIPRHDTVYWYQQGPGQDPQFLISFYEKMQSDKGSIPDRFSAQQFSDYHSELNMSSLELGDSALYFCASALVGELDREGYGYTFGSGTRLTVV.